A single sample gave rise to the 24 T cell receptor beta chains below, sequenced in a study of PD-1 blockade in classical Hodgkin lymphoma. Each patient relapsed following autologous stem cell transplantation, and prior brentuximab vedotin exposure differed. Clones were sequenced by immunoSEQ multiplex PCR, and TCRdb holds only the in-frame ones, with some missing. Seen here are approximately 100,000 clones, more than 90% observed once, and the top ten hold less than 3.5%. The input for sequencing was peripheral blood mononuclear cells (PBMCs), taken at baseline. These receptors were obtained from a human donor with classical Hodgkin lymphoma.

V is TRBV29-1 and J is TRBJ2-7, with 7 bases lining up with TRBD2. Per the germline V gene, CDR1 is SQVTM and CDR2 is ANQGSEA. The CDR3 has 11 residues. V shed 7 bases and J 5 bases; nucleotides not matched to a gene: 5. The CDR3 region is CSGTRAHEQYF. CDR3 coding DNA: TGCAGCGGGACTAGAGCCCACGAGCAGTACTTC.

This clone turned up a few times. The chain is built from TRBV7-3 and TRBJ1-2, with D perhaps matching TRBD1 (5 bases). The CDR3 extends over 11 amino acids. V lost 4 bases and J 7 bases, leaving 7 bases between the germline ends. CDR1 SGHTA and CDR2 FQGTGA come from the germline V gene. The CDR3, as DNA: TGTGCCAGCAGCTCAGGGAGTGGCTACACCTTC. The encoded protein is CASSSGSGYTF. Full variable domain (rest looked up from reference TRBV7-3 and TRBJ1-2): GAGVSQTPSNKVTEKGKYVELRCDPISGHTALYWYRQSLGQGPEFLIYFQGTGAADDSGLPNDRFFAVRPEGSVSTLKIQRTERGDSAVYLCASSSGSGYTFGSGTRLTVV.

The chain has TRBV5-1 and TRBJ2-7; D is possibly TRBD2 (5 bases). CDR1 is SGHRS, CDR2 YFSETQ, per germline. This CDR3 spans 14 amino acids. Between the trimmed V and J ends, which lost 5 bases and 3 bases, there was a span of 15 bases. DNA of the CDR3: TGCGCCAGCAGGGCACTGACTACCGACTACGAGCAGTACTTC. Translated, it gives CASRALTTDYEQYF.

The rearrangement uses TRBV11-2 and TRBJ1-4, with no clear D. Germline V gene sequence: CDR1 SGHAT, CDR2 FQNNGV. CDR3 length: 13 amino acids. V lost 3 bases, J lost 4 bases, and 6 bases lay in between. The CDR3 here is CASSFGVNEKLFF. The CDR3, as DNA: TGTGCCAGCAGCTTTGGGGTTAATGAAAAACTGTTTTTT.

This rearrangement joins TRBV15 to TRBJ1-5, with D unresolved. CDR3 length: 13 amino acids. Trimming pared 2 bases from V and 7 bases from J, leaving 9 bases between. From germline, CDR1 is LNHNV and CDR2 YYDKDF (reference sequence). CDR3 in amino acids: CATSRRGIQPQHF. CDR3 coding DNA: TGTGCCACCAGCAGACGCGGGATACAGCCCCAGCATTTT.

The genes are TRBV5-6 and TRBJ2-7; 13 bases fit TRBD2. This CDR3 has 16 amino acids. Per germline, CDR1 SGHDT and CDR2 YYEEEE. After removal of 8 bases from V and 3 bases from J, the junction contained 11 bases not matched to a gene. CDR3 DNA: TGTGCCAGTTCCGGACTAGCGGGAGAATTAAGCTACGAGCAGTACTTC. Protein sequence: CASSGLAGELSYEQYF.

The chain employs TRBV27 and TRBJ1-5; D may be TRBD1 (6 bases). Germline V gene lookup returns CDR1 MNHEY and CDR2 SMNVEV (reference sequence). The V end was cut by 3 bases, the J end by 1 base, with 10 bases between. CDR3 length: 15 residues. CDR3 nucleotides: TGTGCCAGCAGTTTCCCGGGGGCGAGCAATCAGCCCCAGCATTTT. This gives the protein CASSFPGASNQPQHF.

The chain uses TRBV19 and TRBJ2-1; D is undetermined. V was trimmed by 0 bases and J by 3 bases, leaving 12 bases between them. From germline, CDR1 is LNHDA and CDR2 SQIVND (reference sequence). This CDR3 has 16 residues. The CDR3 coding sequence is TGTGCCAGTAGTATAGATCATAATGTCCGCTACAATGAGCAGTTCTTC. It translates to CASSIDHNVRYNEQFF.

CDR3 loop: CASSRAGAERTDTQYF. As DNA, the CDR3 is TGCGCCAGCAGCCGGGCGGGCGCAGAGCGCACAGATACGCAGTATTTT. V is TRBV5-1 and J is TRBJ2-3; D possibly corresponds to TRBD2 (5 bases). Germline V gives CDR1 SGHRS, CDR2 YFSETQ. V dropped 4 bases and J dropped 1 base, with 16 bases sitting between them. This CDR3 contains 16 residues.

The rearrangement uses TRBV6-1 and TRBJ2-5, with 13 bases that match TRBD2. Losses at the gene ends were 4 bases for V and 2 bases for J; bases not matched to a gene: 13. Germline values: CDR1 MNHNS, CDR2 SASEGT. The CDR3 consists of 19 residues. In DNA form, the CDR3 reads TGTGCCAGCAGTGGCGGCTTGGGACTAGCGGGGATTTCTCAAGAGACCCAGTACTTC. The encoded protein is CASSGGLGLAGISQETQYF.

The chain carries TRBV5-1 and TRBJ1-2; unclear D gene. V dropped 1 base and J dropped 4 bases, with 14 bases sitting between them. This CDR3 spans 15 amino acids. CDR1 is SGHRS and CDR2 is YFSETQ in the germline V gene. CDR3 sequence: CASSLLGSDSYGYTF. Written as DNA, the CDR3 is TGCGCCAGCAGCTTGCTGGGTAGCGATTCCTATGGCTACACCTTC. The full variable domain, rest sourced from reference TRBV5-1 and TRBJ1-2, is KAGVTQTPRYLIKTRGQQVTLSCSPISGHRSVSWYQQTPGQGLQFLFEYFSETQRNKGNFPGRFSGRQFSNSRSEMNVSTLELGDSALYLCASSLLGSDSYGYTFGSGTRLTVV.

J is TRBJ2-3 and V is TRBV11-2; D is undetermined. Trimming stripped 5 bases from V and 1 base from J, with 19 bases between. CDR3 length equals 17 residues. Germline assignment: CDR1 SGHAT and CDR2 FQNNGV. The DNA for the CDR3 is TGTGCCAGCAGCATCCGCCTTGTAGACCCTCGCACAGATACGCAGTATTTT. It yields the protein CASSIRLVDPRTDTQYF.

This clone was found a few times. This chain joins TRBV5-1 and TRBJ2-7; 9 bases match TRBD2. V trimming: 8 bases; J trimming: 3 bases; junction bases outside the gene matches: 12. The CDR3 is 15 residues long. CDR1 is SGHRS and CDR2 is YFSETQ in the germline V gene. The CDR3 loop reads CASTRGLAGYYEQYF. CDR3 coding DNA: TGCGCCAGTACCAGAGGGCTAGCGGGGTACTACGAGCAGTACTTC.

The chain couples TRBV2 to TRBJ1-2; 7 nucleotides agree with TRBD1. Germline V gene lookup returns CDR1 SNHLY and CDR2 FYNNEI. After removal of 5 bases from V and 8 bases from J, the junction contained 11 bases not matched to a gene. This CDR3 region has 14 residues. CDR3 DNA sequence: TGTGCCAGCAGTTTACTGACAGGGTTGGGAGGCTACACCTTC. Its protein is CASSLLTGLGGYTF.

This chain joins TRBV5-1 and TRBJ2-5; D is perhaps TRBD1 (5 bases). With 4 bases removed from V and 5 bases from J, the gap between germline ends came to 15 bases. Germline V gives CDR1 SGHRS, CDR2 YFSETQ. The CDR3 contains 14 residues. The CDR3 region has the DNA TGCGCCAGCAGCCAGGACAAAGGCCAGGAGACCCAGTACTTC. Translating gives CASSQDKGQETQYF.

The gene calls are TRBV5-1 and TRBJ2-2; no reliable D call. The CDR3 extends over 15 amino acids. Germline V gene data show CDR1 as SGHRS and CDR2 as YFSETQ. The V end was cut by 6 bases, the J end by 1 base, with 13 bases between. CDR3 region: CASTSFGRNTGELFF. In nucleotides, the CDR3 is TGCGCCAGCACCTCCTTTGGGCGGAACACCGGGGAGCTGTTTTTT.

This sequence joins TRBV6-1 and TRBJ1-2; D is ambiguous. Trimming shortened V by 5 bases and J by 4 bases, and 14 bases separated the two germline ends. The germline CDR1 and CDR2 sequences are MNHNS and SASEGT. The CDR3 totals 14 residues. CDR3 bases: TGTGCCAGCAGTAAGGAGGGTTACGGCTATGGCTACACCTTC. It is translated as CASSKEGYGYGYTF.

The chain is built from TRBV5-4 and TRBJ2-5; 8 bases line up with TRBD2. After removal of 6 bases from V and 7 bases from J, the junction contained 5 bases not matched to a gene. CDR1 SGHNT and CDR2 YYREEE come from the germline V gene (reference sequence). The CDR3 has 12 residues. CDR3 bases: TGTGCCAGCAACGGACTAGCAGGGACCCAGTACTTC. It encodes CASNGLAGTQYF.

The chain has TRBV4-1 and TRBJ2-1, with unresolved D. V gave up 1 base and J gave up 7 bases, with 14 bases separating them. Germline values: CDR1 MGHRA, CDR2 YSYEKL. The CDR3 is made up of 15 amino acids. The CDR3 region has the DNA TGCGCCAGCAGCCAAGGCGACGAGTTGTTGAATGAGCAGTTCTTC. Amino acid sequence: CASSQGDELLNEQFF.

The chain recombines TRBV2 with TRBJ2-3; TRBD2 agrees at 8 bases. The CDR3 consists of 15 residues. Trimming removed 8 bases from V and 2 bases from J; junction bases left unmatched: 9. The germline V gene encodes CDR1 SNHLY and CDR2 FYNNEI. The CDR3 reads CASASLAELTDTQYF. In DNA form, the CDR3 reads TGTGCCAGCGCATCACTAGCGGAACTCACAGATACGCAGTATTTT.

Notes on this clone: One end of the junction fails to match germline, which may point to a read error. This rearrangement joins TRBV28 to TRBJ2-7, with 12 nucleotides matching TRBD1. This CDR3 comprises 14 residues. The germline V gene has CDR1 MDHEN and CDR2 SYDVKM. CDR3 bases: TGTGCCAGCAGTTTAGAGGGGACAGGGGGCGCTTATCTCTTC. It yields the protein CASSLEGTGGAYLF.

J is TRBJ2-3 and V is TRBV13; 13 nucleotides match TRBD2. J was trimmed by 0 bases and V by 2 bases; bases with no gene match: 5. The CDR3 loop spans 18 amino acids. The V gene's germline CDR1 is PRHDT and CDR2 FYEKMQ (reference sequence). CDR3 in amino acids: CASSLLRTSGGSTDTQYF. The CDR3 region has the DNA TGTGCCAGCAGCTTACTACGGACTAGCGGGGGTAGCACAGATACGCAGTATTTT.

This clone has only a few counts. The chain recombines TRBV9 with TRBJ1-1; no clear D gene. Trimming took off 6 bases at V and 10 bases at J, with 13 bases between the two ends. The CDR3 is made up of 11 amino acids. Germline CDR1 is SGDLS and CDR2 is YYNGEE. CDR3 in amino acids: CASIGPSGAFF. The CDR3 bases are TGTGCCAGCATAGGTCCATCTGGAGCTTTCTTT.

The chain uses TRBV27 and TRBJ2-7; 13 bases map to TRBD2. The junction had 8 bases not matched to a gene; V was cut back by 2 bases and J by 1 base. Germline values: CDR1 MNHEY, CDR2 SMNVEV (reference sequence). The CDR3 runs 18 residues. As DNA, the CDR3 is TGTGCCAGCAGTTTACTCGGACTAGCGGGAGAGGGGTCCTACGAGCAGTACTTC. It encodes CASSLLGLAGEGSYEQYF.